Shown below are 28 T cell receptor beta chains from a single sample sequenced in a study of T cells in localized non-small cell lung cancer (dated by TCRdb to the early 2020s). The library was produced with the immunoSEQ multiplex PCR assay. TCRdb re-hosts the immuneACCESS table, in-frame sequences only. Its copies lack some clones; in the studies checked, an unresolved V gene accounts for under half of them, and the cause for the rest is not known. The sample data list some 22,000 clones, and roughly nine tenths of these were observed just once. 20% to 25% of the sample belongs to the ten largest clones. Sequencing was performed on PBMCs, taken before any cancer treatment. The receptor set was obtained from a man aged 35-75 years with stage II squamous cell lung carcinoma.

The DNA for the CDR3 is TGTGCCAGCAGTTTCGTTTCCACCACTGAAGCTTTCTTT. It specifies CASSFVSTTEAFF. The V and J genes are TRBV27 and TRBJ1-1; D call uncertain. Germline V gives CDR1 MNHEY, CDR2 SMNVEV (reference sequence). CDR3 length: 13 amino acids. V lost 3 bases to trimming and J lost 4 bases, with 9 bases between them.

This clone was counted once. The genes are TRBV19 and TRBJ2-7; TRBD1 agrees at 8 bases. V trimming: 5 bases; J trimming: 0 bases; junction bases outside the gene matches: 3. The germline V gene has CDR1 LNHDA and CDR2 SQIVND (reference sequence). The length of the CDR3 is 14 residues. The CDR3 DNA reads TGTGCCAGTAGTCGGGACAGGTACTCCTACGAGCAGTACTTC. Its protein is CASSRDRYSYEQYF.

This chain links TRBV5-1 with TRBJ1-1; TRBD1 is a possible D gene (6 bases). This CDR3 contains 16 residues. CDR1 and CDR2 (germline): SGHRS, YFSETQ. V was shortened by 1 base and J by 5 bases, with 18 bases between the two germline ends. The CDR3 DNA reads TGCGCCAGCAGCTTGTCGGCGGGGGGCGCGGGGACTGAAGCTTTCTTT. Translating it yields CASSLSAGGAGTEAFF.

V usage is TRBV5-5 and J usage is TRBJ2-5; 8 positions match TRBD2. Losses at the gene ends were 2 bases for V and 5 bases for J; bases not matched to a gene: 5. This CDR3 contains 14 residues. Germline V gene sequence: CDR1 SGHKS, CDR2 YYEKEE (reference sequence). Here the CDR3 DNA reads TGTGCCAGCAGCTTTGGAGCGGGGGTGGAGACCCAGTACTTC. Its translation: CASSFGAGVETQYF.

The V and J genes are TRBV30 and TRBJ1-2; D unresolved. CDR1 and CDR2 (germline): GTSNPN, SVGIG (reference sequence). The CDR3 has 10 amino acids. Deletions cut 1 base from V and 10 bases from J, with 7 bases between. CDR3 loop: CAWSENDYTF. In DNA, the CDR3 is TGTGCCTGGAGTGAGAATGACTACACCTTC.

The CDR3 is CASSLIGNEQFF. As DNA, the CDR3 is TGTGCCAGCAGTTTAATCGGCAATGAGCAGTTCTTC. The gene calls are TRBV27 and TRBJ2-1; D uncertain. The CDR3 length is 12 residues. V dropped 2 bases and J dropped 6 bases, with 5 bases sitting between them. Germline assignment: CDR1 MNHEY and CDR2 SMNVEV (reference sequence).

This clone is a singleton in its sample. The chain carries TRBV6-5 and TRBJ2-7, with 7 bases that match TRBD2. The junction had 16 bases not matched to a gene; V was cut back by 6 bases and J by 11 bases. CDR1 and CDR2 (germline): MNHEY, SVGAGI. This CDR3 is built from 14 residues. CDR3 loop: CASSPEVPGLAEYF. The CDR3 DNA reads TGTGCCAGCAGCCCTGAGGTCCCCGGGCTAGCGGAGTACTTC.

This sequence joins TRBV21-1 and TRBJ1-1. TRBV21-1 is assigned pseudogene status. The CDR3 runs 18 residues. The DNA for the CDR3 is TGTGCCAGCAAGGGGAACGGGGTGGAGGGATGGGTAAGGACTGAAGCTTTCTTT. It specifies CASKGNGVEGWVRTEAFF.

The genes are TRBV5-1 and TRBJ1-1; no clear D gene. The CDR3 loop spans 13 amino acids. Between the trimmed V and J ends, which lost 2 bases and 5 bases, there was a span of 10 bases. From germline, CDR1 is SGHRS and CDR2 YFSETQ. CDR3 sequence: CASSLETGTEAFF. DNA of the CDR3: TGCGCCAGCAGCTTAGAAACGGGGACTGAAGCTTTCTTT. Based on the CDR3 plus reference TRBV5-1 and TRBJ1-1, the full variable domain is KAGVTQTPRYLIKTRGQQVTLSCSPISGHRSVSWYQQTPGQGLQFLFEYFSETQRNKGNFPGRFSGRQFSNSRSEMNVSTLELGDSALYLCASSLETGTEAFFGQGTRLTVV.

The chain uses TRBV7-2 and TRBJ2-3, with 12 bases that match TRBD2. The germline V gene has CDR1 SGHTA and CDR2 FQGNSA. This CDR3 contains 18 residues. J lost 6 bases, V lost 5 bases, and 15 bases had no gene match. The CDR3 spells CASSQPKLAGGPRDTQYF. CDR3 sequence (DNA): TGTGCCAGCAGCCAACCCAAACTAGCGGGGGGCCCCCGGGATACGCAGTATTTT. Filled out from reference TRBV7-2 and TRBJ2-3, the complete variable domain reads GAGVSQSPSNKVTEKGKDVELRCDPISGHTALYWYRQSLGQGLEFLIYFQGNSAPDKSGLPSDRFSAERTGGSVSTLTIQRTQQEDSAVYLCASSQPKLAGGPRDTQYFGPGTRLTVL.

The chain couples TRBV7-3 to TRBJ2-1, with TRBD2 matching 7 bases. CDR1 is SGHTA, CDR2 FQGTGA, per germline. The V and J ends lost 0 bases and 3 bases, in that order; junction bases with no gene match: 8. CDR3 length: 17 amino acids. The CDR3 DNA reads as TGTGCCAGCAGCTTAACCCCGCTTAGGGAGGGCTACAATGAGCAGTTCTTC. This codes for CASSLTPLREGYNEQFF.

This chain connects TRBV9 to TRBJ1-6; no reliable D call. From germline, CDR1 is SGDLS and CDR2 YYNGEE. This CDR3 has 13 residues. Between the trimmed V and J ends, which lost 2 bases and 10 bases, there was a span of 10 bases. In DNA form, the CDR3 reads TGTGCCAGCAGCGTGGAGATGGGATCACCCCTCCACTTT. Translated, it gives CASSVEMGSPLHF.

This chain links TRBV18 with TRBJ2-7, with D unclear. CDR1 is KGHSH, CDR2 LQKENI, per germline. With 0 bases removed from V and 0 bases from J, the gap between germline ends came to 6 bases. The CDR3 is 14 residues long. CDR3 loop: CASSPPGLSYEQYF. CDR3 sequence (DNA): TGTGCCAGCTCACCACCGGGTCTCTCCTACGAGCAGTACTTC. Supplemented by reference TRBV18 and TRBJ2-7, the full variable domain reads NAGVMQNPRHLVRRRGQEARLRCSPMKGHSHVYWYRQLPEEGLKFMVYLQKENIIDESGMPKERFSAEFPKEGPSILRIQQVVRGDSAAYFCASSPPGLSYEQYFGPGTRLTVT.

The chain combines TRBV6-5 with TRBJ2-7, with D uncertain. The CDR3 loop spans 11 amino acids. Trimming pared 8 bases from V and 2 bases from J, leaving 7 bases between. CDR1 and CDR2 from the germline V gene are MNHEY and SVGAGI. The CDR3 DNA reads as TGTGCCAGCCGTGGTCCCTACGAGCAGTACTTC. Translation gives CASRGPYEQYF.

The chain uses TRBV7-9 and TRBJ2-1, with unresolved D. Germline values: CDR1 SEHNR, CDR2 FQNEAQ (reference sequence). Trimming took 0 bases from V and 0 from J, leaving 9 bases between them. This CDR3 is 16 amino acids long. The CDR3 sequence: CASSLAIRDSYNEQFF. DNA of the CDR3: TGTGCCAGCAGCTTAGCTATTCGAGACTCCTACAATGAGCAGTTCTTC.

The chain links TRBV30 to TRBJ2-5; D ambiguous. The CDR3 has 12 amino acids. In germline, CDR1 is GTSNPN, CDR2 SVGIG (reference sequence). V lost 0 bases and J lost 2, with 4 bases in between. The CDR3: CAWSVMQETQYF. The CDR3 DNA follows: TGTGCCTGGAGTGTAATGCAAGAGACCCAGTACTTC.

Worth noting for this clone: Relative to the germline gene, one junction end is altered; a read error may explain this. This chain joins TRBV28 and TRBJ1-1; D is perhaps TRBD1 (5 bases). Germline CDR1 is MDHEN and CDR2 is SYDVKM. This CDR3 comprises 12 residues. Here the CDR3 DNA reads TGTGCCAGCAGTGGCCCGCGGGGCTCCTTCCTCTTT. Translating gives CASSGPRGSFLF.

The CDR3 DNA follows: TGTGCCTTCCATCCCCGGGACTACCTTTTCACCGGGGAGCTGTTTTTT. Translated: CAFHPRDYLFTGELFF. The rearrangement links TRBV6-7 to TRBJ2-2; 7 nucleotides agree with TRBD2. TRBV6-7 is reported as an ORF; its role is uncertain. The CDR3 sequence is 16 residues long. V gave up 11 bases and J gave up 4 bases; unmatched junction bases: 16.

The chain joins TRBV28 to TRBJ1-2; 7 nucleotides agree with TRBD1. In germline, CDR1 is MDHEN, CDR2 SYDVKM. V shed 6 bases and J 3 bases; nucleotides not matched to a gene: 4. This CDR3 spans 13 amino acids. CDR3 nucleotide sequence: TGTGCCAGCAGAACCGGGACAGACTATGGCTACACCTTC. Its protein is CASRTGTDYGYTF.

This clone was found a few times. The chain links TRBV27 to TRBJ1-6; maybe TRBD1 (6 bases). Trimming left V 5 bases short and J 1 base short, with 15 bases between. Germline V gene lookup returns CDR1 MNHEY and CDR2 SMNVEV (reference sequence). The CDR3 contains 17 residues. CDR3 in amino acids: CASSPPTGKSYNSPLHF. The DNA for the CDR3 is TGTGCCAGCAGTCCCCCCACAGGGAAGTCCTATAATTCACCCCTCCACTTT.

The genes are TRBV6-5 and TRBJ1-5; D uncertain. The CDR3 sequence is 14 residues long. Trimming pared 2 bases from V and 0 bases from J, leaving 5 bases between. Germline V lookup: CDR1 MNHEY, CDR2 SVGAGI. CDR3 amino acids: CASSYSFSNQPQHF. In nucleotides, the CDR3 is TGTGCCAGCAGTTACAGCTTTAGCAATCAGCCCCAGCATTTT.

This clone appeared a single time. The chain recombines TRBV29-1 with TRBJ2-3; 7 positions agree with TRBD1. Germline V gives CDR1 SQVTM, CDR2 ANQGSEA. The CDR3 runs 16 residues. The trim removed 4 bases at V and 2 bases at J, leaving 12 bases unmatched. CDR3 sequence: CSVAGKTGRNTDTQYF. The CDR3 DNA sequence: TGCAGCGTTGCCGGAAAGACAGGGAGAAACACAGATACGCAGTATTTT.

V gene TRBV30 combines with J gene TRBJ2-5; TRBD2 is a possible D gene (6 bases). CDR3 length: 15 amino acids. V lost 3 bases to trimming and J lost 7 bases, with 21 bases between them. CDR1 GTSNPN and CDR2 SVGIG come from the germline V gene (reference sequence). The CDR3 DNA follows: TGTGCCTGGAGCGGCGGGGTGGGTTTCGGAGGGACCCAGTACTTC. The encoded protein is CAWSGGVGFGGTQYF.

The chain uses TRBV4-3 and TRBJ2-1; 10 bases match TRBD2. V shed 0 bases, J shed 0 bases, and the junction held 5 bases outside the gene matches. This CDR3 has 18 residues. Per germline, CDR1 LGHNA and CDR2 YSLEER. DNA of the CDR3: TGCGCCAGCAGCCAAGAGAGAGCGGGGGGGTCCTCCTACAATGAGCAGTTCTTC. Translation gives CASSQERAGGSSYNEQFF.

This CDR3 is CASSESGARTEAFF. The CDR3 DNA reads TGTGCCAGCAGTGAGTCAGGGGCCAGGACTGAAGCTTTCTTT. The genes are TRBV2 and TRBJ1-1; D is possibly TRBD1 (6 bases). The CDR3 length is 14 residues. Per germline, CDR1 SNHLY and CDR2 FYNNEI. The germline V and J ends were trimmed by 3 bases and 5 bases, with 13 bases remaining between them.

The chain joins TRBV13 to TRBJ1-1; D gene uncertain. The CDR3 loop spans 13 amino acids. Germline V gene sequence: CDR1 PRHDT, CDR2 FYEKMQ (reference sequence). Trimming stripped 3 bases from V and 6 bases from J, with 11 bases between. The CDR3 is CASSFSRLSEAFF. CDR3 coding DNA: TGTGCCAGCAGCTTCAGCCGTCTTTCTGAAGCTTTCTTT. Looking up the rest from reference TRBV13 and TRBJ1-1 gives the full variable domain: AAGVIQSPRHLIKEKRETATLKCYPIPRHDTVYWYQQGPGQDPQFLISFYEKMQSDKGSIPDRFSAQQFSDYHSELNMSSLELGDSALYFCASSFSRLSEAFFGQGTRLTVV.

The rearrangement links TRBV18 to TRBJ2-3; TRBD2 matches at 7 bases. The V gene's germline CDR1 is KGHSH and CDR2 LQKENI. There are 16 residues in the CDR3. V gave up 3 bases and J gave up 2 bases; unmatched junction bases: 8. The CDR3 DNA reads TGTGCCAGCTCACCCAGCGGGGTCCTTTCCACAGATACGCAGTATTTT. This sequence encodes CASSPSGVLSTDTQYF.

The V call is TRBV2, the J call TRBJ2-3; 11 nucleotides line up with TRBD1. The CDR3 is 13 amino acids. Germline values: CDR1 SNHLY, CDR2 FYNNEI. V was clipped by 8 bases and J by 5 bases; unmatched bases: 3. The CDR3 nucleotides read TGTGCCAGCGGAGGGACAGGGGGAGATACGCAGTATTTT. Residues: CASGGTGGDTQYF.